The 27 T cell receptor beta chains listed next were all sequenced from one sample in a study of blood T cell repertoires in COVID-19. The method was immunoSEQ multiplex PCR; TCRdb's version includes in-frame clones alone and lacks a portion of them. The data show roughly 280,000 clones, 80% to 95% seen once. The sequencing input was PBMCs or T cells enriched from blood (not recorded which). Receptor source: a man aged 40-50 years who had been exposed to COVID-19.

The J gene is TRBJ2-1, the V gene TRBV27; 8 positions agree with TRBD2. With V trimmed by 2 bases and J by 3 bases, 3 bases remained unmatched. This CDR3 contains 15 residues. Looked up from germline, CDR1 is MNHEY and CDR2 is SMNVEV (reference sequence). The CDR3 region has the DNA TGTGCCAGCAGTTTAAGCGGGAGCGTCTACAATGAGCAGTTCTTC. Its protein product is CASSLSGSVYNEQFF.

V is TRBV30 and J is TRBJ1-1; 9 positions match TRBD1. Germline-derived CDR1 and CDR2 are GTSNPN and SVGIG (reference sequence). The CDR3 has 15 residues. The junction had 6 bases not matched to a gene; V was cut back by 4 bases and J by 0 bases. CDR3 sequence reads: CAWIQRQGVNTEAFF. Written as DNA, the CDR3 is TGTGCCTGGATCCAAAGACAGGGGGTGAACACTGAAGCTTTCTTT.

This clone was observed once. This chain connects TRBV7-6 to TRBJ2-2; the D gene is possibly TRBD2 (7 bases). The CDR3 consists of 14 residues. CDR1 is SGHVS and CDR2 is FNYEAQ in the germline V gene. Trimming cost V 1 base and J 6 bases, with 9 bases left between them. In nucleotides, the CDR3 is TGTGCCAGCAGCTTAGAAGGGGGGGCCGGGGAGCTGTTTTTT. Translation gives CASSLEGGAGELFF.

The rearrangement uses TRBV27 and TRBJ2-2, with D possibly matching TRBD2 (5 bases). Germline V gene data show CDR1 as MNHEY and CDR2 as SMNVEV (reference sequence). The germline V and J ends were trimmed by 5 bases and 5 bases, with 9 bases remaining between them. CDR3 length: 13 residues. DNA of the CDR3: TGTGCCAGCAGTCCCCGGGGAACCGGGGAGCTGTTTTTT. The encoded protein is CASSPRGTGELFF.

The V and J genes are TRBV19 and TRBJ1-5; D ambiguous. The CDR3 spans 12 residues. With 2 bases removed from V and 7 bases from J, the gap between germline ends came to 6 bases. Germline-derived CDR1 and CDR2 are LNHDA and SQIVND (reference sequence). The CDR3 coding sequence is TGTGCCAGTAGTATACGTAGCCAGCCCCAGCATTTT. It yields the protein CASSIRSQPQHF.

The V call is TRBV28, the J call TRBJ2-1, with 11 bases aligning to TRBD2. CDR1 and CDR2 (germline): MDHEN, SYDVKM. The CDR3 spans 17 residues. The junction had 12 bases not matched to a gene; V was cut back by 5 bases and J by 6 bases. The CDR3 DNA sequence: TGTGCCAGCAGTACAAAGACTAGCGGGAACCCCCTCAATGAGCAGTTCTTC. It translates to CASSTKTSGNPLNEQFF.

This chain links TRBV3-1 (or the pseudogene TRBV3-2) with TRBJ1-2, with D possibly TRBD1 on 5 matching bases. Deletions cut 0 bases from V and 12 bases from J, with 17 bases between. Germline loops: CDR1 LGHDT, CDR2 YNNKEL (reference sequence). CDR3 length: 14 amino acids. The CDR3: CASSQEGSSRANTF. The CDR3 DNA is TGTGCCAGCAGCCAAGAAGGGTCAAGCAGGGCAAACACCTTC.

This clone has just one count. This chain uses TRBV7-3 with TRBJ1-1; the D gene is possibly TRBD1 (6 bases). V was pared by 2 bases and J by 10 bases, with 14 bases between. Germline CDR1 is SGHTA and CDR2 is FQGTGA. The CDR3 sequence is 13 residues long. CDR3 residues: CASSLAAGERAFF. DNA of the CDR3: TGTGCCAGCAGCTTAGCGGCAGGGGAAAGAGCTTTCTTT. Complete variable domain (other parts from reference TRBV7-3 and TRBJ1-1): GAGVSQTPSNKVTEKGKYVELRCDPISGHTALYWYRQSLGQGPEFLIYFQGTGAADDSGLPNDRFFAVRPEGSVSTLKIQRTERGDSAVYLCASSLAAGERAFFGQGTRLTVV.

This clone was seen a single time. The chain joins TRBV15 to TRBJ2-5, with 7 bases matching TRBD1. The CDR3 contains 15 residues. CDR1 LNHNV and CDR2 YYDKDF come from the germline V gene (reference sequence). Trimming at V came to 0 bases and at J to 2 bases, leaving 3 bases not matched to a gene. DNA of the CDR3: TGTGCCACCAGCAGAGAAGGGGGCCGGCAAGAGACCCAGTACTTC. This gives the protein CATSREGGRQETQYF. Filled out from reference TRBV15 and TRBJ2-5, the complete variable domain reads DAMVIQNPRYQVTQFGKPVTLSCSQTLNHNVMYWYQQKSSQAPKLLFHYYDKDFNNEADTPDNFQSRRPNTSFCFLDIRSPGLGDTAMYLCATSREGGRQETQYFGPGTRLLVL.

This CDR3 reads CASSLSGPSKGEQYF. As DNA, the CDR3 is TGTGCCAGCAGCTTGTCTGGGCCCTCCAAAGGCGAGCAGTACTTC. V usage is TRBV5-8 and J usage is TRBJ2-7; D unclear. The CDR3 covers 15 residues. Trimming left V 1 base short and J 6 bases short, with 17 bases between. Germline V gene data show CDR1 as SGHTS and CDR2 as YDEGEE.

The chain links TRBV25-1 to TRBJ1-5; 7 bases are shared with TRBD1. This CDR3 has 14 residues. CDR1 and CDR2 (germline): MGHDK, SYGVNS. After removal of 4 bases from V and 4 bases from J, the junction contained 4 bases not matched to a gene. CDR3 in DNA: TGTGCCAGCAGTGGGCAACAGGGGAATCAGCCCCAGCATTTT. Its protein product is CASSGQQGNQPQHF.

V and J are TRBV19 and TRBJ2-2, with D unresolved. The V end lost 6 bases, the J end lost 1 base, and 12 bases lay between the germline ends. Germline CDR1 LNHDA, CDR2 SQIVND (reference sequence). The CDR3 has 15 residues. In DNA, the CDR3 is TGTGCCAGTAGACCGAGGCAGCAGAACACCGGGGAGCTGTTTTTT. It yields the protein CASRPRQQNTGELFF. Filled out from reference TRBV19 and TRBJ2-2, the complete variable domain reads DGGITQSPKYLFRKEGQNVTLSCEQNLNHDAMYWYRQDPGQGLRLIYYSQIVNDFQKGDIAEGYSVSREKKESFPLTVTSAQKNPTAFYLCASRPRQQNTGELFFGEGSRLTVL.

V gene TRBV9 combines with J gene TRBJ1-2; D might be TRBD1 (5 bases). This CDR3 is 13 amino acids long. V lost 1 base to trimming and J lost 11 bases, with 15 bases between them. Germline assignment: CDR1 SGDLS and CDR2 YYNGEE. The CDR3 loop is CASSVWTNGGYTF. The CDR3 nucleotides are TGTGCCAGCAGCGTATGGACAAATGGGGGGTACACCTTC.

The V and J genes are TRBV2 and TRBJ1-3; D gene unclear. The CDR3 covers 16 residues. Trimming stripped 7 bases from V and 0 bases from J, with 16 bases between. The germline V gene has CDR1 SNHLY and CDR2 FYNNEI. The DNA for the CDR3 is TGTGCCAGCAAGTTCCGACTTTCGAGCTCTGGAAACACCATATATTTT. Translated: CASKFRLSSSGNTIYF.

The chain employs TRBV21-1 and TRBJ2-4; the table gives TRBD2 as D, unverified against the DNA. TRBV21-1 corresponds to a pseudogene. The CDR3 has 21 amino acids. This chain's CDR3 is CASSKIAGGCDKNIQRRIQYF. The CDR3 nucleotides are TGTGCCAGCAGCAAAATAGCGGGAGGATGTGACAAAAACATTCAGCGCCGCATTCAGTACTTC.

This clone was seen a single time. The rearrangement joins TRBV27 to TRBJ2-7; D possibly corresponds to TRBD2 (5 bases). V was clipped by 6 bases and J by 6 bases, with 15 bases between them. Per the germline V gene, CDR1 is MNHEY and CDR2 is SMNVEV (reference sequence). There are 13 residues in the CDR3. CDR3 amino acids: CASRNLGSTEQYF. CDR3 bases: TGTGCCAGCAGAAACTTAGGGAGTACCGAGCAGTACTTC.

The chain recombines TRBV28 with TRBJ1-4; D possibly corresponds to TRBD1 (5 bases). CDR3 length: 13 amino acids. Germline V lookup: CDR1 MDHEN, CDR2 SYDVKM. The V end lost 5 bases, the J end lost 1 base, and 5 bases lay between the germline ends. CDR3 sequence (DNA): TGTGCCAGCAGTCAGGGAACTAATGAAAAACTGTTTTTT. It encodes CASSQGTNEKLFF.

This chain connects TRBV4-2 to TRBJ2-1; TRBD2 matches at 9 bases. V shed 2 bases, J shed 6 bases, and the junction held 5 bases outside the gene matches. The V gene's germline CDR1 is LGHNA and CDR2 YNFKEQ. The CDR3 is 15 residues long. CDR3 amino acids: CASSQRREGPNEQFF. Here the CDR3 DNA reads TGTGCCAGCAGCCAAAGGCGGGAGGGCCCCAATGAGCAGTTCTTC.

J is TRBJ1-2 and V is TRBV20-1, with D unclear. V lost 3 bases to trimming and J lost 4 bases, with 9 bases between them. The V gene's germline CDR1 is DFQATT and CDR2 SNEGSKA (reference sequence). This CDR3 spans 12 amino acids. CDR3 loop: CSASFGSYGYTF. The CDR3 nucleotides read TGCAGTGCTAGTTTCGGTTCCTATGGCTACACCTTC.

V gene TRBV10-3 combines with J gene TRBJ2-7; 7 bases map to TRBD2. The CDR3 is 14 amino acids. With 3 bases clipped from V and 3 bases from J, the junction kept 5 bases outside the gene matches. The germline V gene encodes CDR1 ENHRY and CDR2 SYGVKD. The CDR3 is CAISDSGGNYEQYF. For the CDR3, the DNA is TGTGCCATCAGTGATTCGGGGGGAAACTACGAGCAGTACTTC.

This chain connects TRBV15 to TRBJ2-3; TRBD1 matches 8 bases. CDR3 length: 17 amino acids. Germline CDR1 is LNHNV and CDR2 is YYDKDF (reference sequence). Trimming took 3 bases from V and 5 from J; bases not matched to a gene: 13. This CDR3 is CATSSPVGQGTQDTQYF. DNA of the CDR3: TGTGCCACCAGCAGCCCCGTAGGACAGGGTACACAAGATACGCAGTATTTT. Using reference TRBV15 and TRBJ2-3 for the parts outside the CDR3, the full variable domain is DAMVIQNPRYQVTQFGKPVTLSCSQTLNHNVMYWYQQKSSQAPKLLFHYYDKDFNNEADTPDNFQSRRPNTSFCFLDIRSPGLGDTAMYLCATSSPVGQGTQDTQYFGPGTRLTVL.

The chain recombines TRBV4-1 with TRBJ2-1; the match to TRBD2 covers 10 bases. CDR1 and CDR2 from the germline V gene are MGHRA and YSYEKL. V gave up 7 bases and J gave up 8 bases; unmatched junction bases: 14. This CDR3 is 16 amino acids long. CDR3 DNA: TGCGCCAGCACGGACCCTAGCGGGAGAATTGCCCATGAGCAGTTCTTC. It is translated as CASTDPSGRIAHEQFF.

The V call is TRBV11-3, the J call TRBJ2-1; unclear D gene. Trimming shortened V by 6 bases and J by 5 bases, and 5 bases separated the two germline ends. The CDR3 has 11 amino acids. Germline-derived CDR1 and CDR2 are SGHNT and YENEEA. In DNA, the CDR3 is TGTGCCAGCAGACTCGACAATGAGCAGTTCTTC. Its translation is CASRLDNEQFF.

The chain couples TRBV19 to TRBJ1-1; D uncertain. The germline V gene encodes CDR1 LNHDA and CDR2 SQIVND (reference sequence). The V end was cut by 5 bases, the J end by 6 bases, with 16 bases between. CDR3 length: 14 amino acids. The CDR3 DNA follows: TGTGCCAGTAGTTCCCGGACTCCGGCCGCTGAAGCTTTCTTT. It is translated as CASSSRTPAAEAFF. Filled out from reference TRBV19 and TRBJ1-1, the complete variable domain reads DGGITQSPKYLFRKEGQNVTLSCEQNLNHDAMYWYRQDPGQGLRLIYYSQIVNDFQKGDIAEGYSVSREKKESFPLTVTSAQKNPTAFYLCASSSRTPAAEAFFGQGTRLTVV.

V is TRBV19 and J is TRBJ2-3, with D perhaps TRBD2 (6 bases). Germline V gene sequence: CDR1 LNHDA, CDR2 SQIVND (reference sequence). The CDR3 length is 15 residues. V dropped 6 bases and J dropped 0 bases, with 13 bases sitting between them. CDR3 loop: CASRGIADSTDTQYF. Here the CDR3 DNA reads TGTGCCAGTAGAGGCATAGCGGATAGCACAGATACGCAGTATTTT.

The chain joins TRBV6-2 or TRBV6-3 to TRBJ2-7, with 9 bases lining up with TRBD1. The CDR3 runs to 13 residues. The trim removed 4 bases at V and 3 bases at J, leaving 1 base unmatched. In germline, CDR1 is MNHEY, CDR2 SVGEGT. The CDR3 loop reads CASSWGQGYEQYF. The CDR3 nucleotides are TGTGCCAGCAGTTGGGGACAGGGCTACGAGCAGTACTTC.

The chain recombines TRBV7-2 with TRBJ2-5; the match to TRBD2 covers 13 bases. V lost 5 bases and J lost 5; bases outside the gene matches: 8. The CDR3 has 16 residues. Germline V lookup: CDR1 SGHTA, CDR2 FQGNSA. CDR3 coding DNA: TGTGCCAGCAGCAGGCGGACTAGCGGGAGTATCGAGACCCAGTACTTC. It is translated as CASSRRTSGSIETQYF.